Listed below are T cell receptor beta chains from one sample, sequenced in a study of identical twins. One entry per CDR3 protein results from TCRdb running MiXCR on the 5' RACE reads. The data hold some 660,000 distinct CDR3 sequences, with 8.6% observed a single time. This sample was shared with a second study, whose subject was yellow fever vaccine responses in identical twins.

Sequencing used PBMCs. The receptors stem from a woman younger than 35 in good health. Both conserved end residues are part of each CDR3. A D gene is named only where the DNA matches it firmly. Where a row states a size, it is once, few, many or the class of an expanded clone; other rows omit it.

.,TRBJ2-7,.,TRBV14,TGTGCCAGCAGCTTCAGCCTGGAGCAGTACTTC,CASSFSLEQYF
.,TRBJ2-2,.,TRBV20-1,TGCAGTGCTAGCGGGAGAATCCCCGGGGAGCTGTTTTTT,CSASGRIPGELFF
.,TRBJ2-3,TRBD2,TRBV20-1,TGCAGTGCTAGATATGGCGGGGGTAGCACAGATACGCAGTATTTT,CSARYGGGSTDTQYF
.,TRBJ2-7,.,TRBV7-9,TGTGCCAGCAGGGACGGGCACTTC,CASRDGHF
few,TRBJ1-1,.,TRBV5-1,TGCGCCAGCAGCGGAGAGGGGGTAAGTGATGAAGCTTTCTTT,CASSGEGVSDEAFF
.,TRBJ1-4,TRBD1,TRBV11-2,TGTGCCAGCAGCGTTACAGGGGGGACATATAATGAAAAACTGTTTTTT,CASSVTGGTYNEKLFF
many,TRBJ2-1,TRBD2,TRBV7-2,TGTGCCAGCAGCTCGGGACTAGCGACTTACAATGAGCAGTTCTTC,CASSSGLATYNEQFF
few,TRBJ2-5,.,TRBV3-1,TGTGCCAGCAGCCCGTTCCGGTTTTCGGGGGTCCAGGAGACCCAGTACTTC,CASSPFRFSGVQETQYF
.,TRBJ2-7,TRBD1,TRBV6-5,TGTGCCAGCAGTCACCCGAGAGGGACAGGGGGTATCTACGAGCAGTACTTC,CASSHPRGTGGIYEQYF
few,TRBJ2-7,.,TRBV5-1,TGCGCCAGCAGCGCGCCCAGCGTGGAGCAGTACTTC,CASSAPSVEQYF
few,TRBJ2-2,.,TRBV7-9,TGTGCCAGCATCCGGGGAGGAGACACCGGGGAGCTGTTTTTT,CASIRGGDTGELFF
.,TRBJ1-1,TRBD1,TRBV6-5,TGTGCCAGCAAAGGGGGCCGCACTGAAGCTTTCTTT,CASKGGRTEAFF
.,TRBJ1-1,TRBD1,TRBV9,TGTGCCAGCAGCGTATTGGACAGGGAAGGCACTGAAGCTTTCTTT,CASSVLDREGTEAFF
many,TRBJ2-1,TRBD1,TRBV6-5,TGTGCCAGCAGGGGACAGGAGTTCAATGAGCAGTTCTTC,CASRGQEFNEQFF
few,TRBJ1-5,.,TRBV12-3/TRBV12-4,TGTGCCAGCAGTACTCAAAGAAATCAGCCCCAGCATTTT,CASSTQRNQPQHF
.,TRBJ2-2,TRBD2,TRBV5-1,TGCGCCAGCAGCTTGTTACCAGCGGGAGGGAGTAGCACCGGGGAGCTGTTTTTT,CASSLLPAGGSSTGELFF
.,TRBJ2-7,.,TRBV29-1,TGCAGCGTTGGGGGGGTGTCTCACTCCTACGAGCAGTACTTC,CSVGGVSHSYEQYF
few,TRBJ2-7,.,TRBV7-8,TGTGCCAGCAGCGTAATTAGGGGGAGTACCCACGAGCAGTACTTC,CASSVIRGSTHEQYF
few,TRBJ2-7,TRBD2,TRBV9,TGTGCCAGCAGCGTAGCTAGCGGGAACGAGCAGTACTTC,CASSVASGNEQYF
many,TRBJ2-3,.,TRBV10-3,TGTGCCATCAGTGAGTCGGGGGACACAGATACGCAGTATTTT,CAISESGDTDTQYF
few,TRBJ2-3,.,TRBV7-8,TGTGCCAGCAGCTCAATCGGGACTGCGACTAGCACAGATACGCAGTATTTT,CASSSIGTATSTDTQYF
few,TRBJ1-1,.,TRBV28,TGTGCCAGCAGTTTACTCCCCGGGCCGTTGAACACTGAAGCTTTCTTT,CASSLLPGPLNTEAFF
.,TRBJ2-4,TRBD1,TRBV3-1,TGTGCCAGCAGCCAATGGACAGGGTCGTTTATTCAGTACTTC,CASSQWTGSFIQYF
.,TRBJ1-1,.,TRBV10-2,TGCGCCAGCAGTGAGGGGTGGGTCACTGAAGCTTTCTTT,CASSEGWVTEAFF
.,TRBJ1-2,TRBD1,TRBV7-2,TGTGCCAGCAGAGGACAGGGGGCCACCTATGGCTACACCTTC,CASRGQGATYGYTF
few,TRBJ2-1,.,TRBV7-7,TGTGCTAGCAGCCCCTTGGGGGAGAGTGAGCAGTTCTTC,CASSPLGESEQFF
.,TRBJ2-7,TRBD2,TRBV12-3/TRBV12-4,TGTGCCAGCAGAACTAGCGGACTCGGAGCCGAGCAGTACTTC,CASRTSGLGAEQYF
.,TRBJ2-4,.,TRBV7-3,TGTGCCAGCAGCTTAGTCGGGGAACCCAAAAACATTCAGTACTTC,CASSLVGEPKNIQYF
few,TRBJ2-1,TRBD2,TRBV9,TGTGCCAGCAGCGTAGCGAAACTAGCGGGGGGGCTCGGCAATGAGCAGTTCTTC,CASSVAKLAGGLGNEQFF
few,TRBJ1-1,TRBD1,TRBV5-5,TGTGCCAGCAGCAGGACAGGGAGGGACACTGAAGCTTTCTTT,CASSRTGRDTEAFF
many,TRBJ2-1,.,TRBV29-1,TGCAGCGTCCGGGAGAGGACCTACAATGAGCAGTTCTTC,CSVRERTYNEQFF
.,TRBJ2-1,.,TRBV5-6,TGTGCCAGCAGCTTGACACAGAGAATTTACAATGAGCAGTTCTTC,CASSLTQRIYNEQFF
few,TRBJ2-1,.,TRBV6-5,TGTGCCAGCAGTTCCACTATTAGAGGGCCCTCCTACAATGAGCAGTTCTTC,CASSSTIRGPSYNEQFF
few,TRBJ1-5,.,TRBV7-2,TGTGCCAGCAGCAGAGACGGTATGAGCAATCAGCCCCAGCATTTT,CASSRDGMSNQPQHF
few,TRBJ2-1,TRBD1,TRBV18,TGTGCCAGCTCACCACAAGGACAGGCTGCTAGCTCCTACAATGAGCAGTTCTTC,CASSPQGQAASSYNEQFF
.,TRBJ1-5,TRBD1,TRBV28,TGTGCCAGCAATCGGGGGCAGGGGGAACAGCCCCAGCATTTT,CASNRGQGEQPQHF
.,TRBJ1-1,.,TRBV7-2,TGTGCCAGCAGCTTAGGGACACCCTGGAACACTGAAGCTTTCTTT,CASSLGTPWNTEAFF
many,TRBJ2-1,.,TRBV7-7,TGTGCTAGCAGCTTAGGCAGGGCAAACTACAATGAGCAGTTCTTC,CASSLGRANYNEQFF
.,TRBJ1-1,.,TRBV10-3,TGTGCCATCAGTGCTAGAACAGGACAGACTGAAGCTTTCTTT,CAISARTGQTEAFF
.,TRBJ2-7,.,TRBV29-1,TGCAGCGTTGAAGACAGCAGCTCCTACGAGCAGTACTTC,CSVEDSSSYEQYF
few,TRBJ2-3,.,TRBV29-1,TGCAGCGTTAGCCTAGTGCTAGCAGATACGCAGTATTTT,CSVSLVLADTQYF
few,TRBJ2-3,TRBD2,TRBV4-2,TGTGCCAGCAGCCAAGAAGCGGGGGGTAACACAGATACGCAGTATTTT,CASSQEAGGNTDTQYF
few,TRBJ2-1,TRBD2,TRBV29-1,TGCAGCGTTGAAGGCCCGGGACTAGTAGGGCACAATGAGCAGTTCTTC,CSVEGPGLVGHNEQFF
.,TRBJ2-1,.,TRBV11-3,TGTGCCAGCAGCGACACAAGGCGGACCGGTTCCTACAATGAGCAGTTCTTC,CASSDTRRTGSYNEQFF
few,TRBJ1-5,.,TRBV16,TGTGCCAGCACCCCGGGACAAACTAATCAGCCCCAGCATTTT,CASTPGQTNQPQHF
.,TRBJ2-6,.,TRBV3-1,TGTGCCAGCAGCCAACGCCGCTCTGGGGCCAACGTCCTGACTTTC,CASSQRRSGANVLTF
.,TRBJ1-5,.,TRBV7-2,TGTGCCAGCAGCCTAGGACAGACAGATAGCAATCAGCCCCAGCATTTT,CASSLGQTDSNQPQHF
many,TRBJ2-7,.,TRBV29-1,TGCAGCGTTGAAGATCTGACCTACGAGCAGTACTTC,CSVEDLTYEQYF
many,TRBJ2-7,TRBD1,TRBV12-3/TRBV12-4,TGTGCCAGCAGTTTCGACAGGGAAGCCTACGAGCAGTACTTC,CASSFDREAYEQYF
.,TRBJ2-1,.,TRBV24-1,TGTGCCACCAGTGATTTGTCGGTAGAGCAGTTCTTC,CATSDLSVEQFF
.,TRBJ1-1,.,TRBV3-1,TGTGCCAGCAGCCTTCAACGGGGGAACAGAGCTTTCTTT,CASSLQRGNRAFF
.,TRBJ2-7,TRBD2,TRBV4-3,TGCGCCAGCAGCCAAGCCGCCGGACTAGACTCCTACGAGCAGTACTTC,CASSQAAGLDSYEQYF
.,TRBJ2-1,TRBD2,TRBV6-2/TRBV6-3,TGTGCCAGCAGTTATAGACGGGAGGGCCCTCGGGATGAGCAGTTCTTC,CASSYRREGPRDEQFF
.,TRBJ2-7,.,TRBV5-1,TGCGCCAGCAGCTTGGAACTTGGTGGGACCTACGAGCAGTACTTC,CASSLELGGTYEQYF
many,TRBJ2-1,.,TRBV9,TGTGCCAGCAGCGTCGACCCTTTACTTCTAGTCCAGCAGTTCTTC,CASSVDPLLLVQQFF
few,TRBJ2-4,.,TRBV28,TGTGCCAGCAGTTTTTGGACAGCGCCCACCTTAGCCAAAAACATTCAGTACTTC,CASSFWTAPTLAKNIQYF
.,TRBJ2-3,TRBD2,TRBV5-4,TGTGCCAGCAGCCCGGACCCTAGCGGGAGGGTCGGAGATACGCAGTATTTT,CASSPDPSGRVGDTQYF
few,TRBJ2-7,TRBD1,TRBV29-1,TGCAGCGTGCTGACAGGGAGTGCGGACGAGCAGTACTTC,CSVLTGSADEQYF